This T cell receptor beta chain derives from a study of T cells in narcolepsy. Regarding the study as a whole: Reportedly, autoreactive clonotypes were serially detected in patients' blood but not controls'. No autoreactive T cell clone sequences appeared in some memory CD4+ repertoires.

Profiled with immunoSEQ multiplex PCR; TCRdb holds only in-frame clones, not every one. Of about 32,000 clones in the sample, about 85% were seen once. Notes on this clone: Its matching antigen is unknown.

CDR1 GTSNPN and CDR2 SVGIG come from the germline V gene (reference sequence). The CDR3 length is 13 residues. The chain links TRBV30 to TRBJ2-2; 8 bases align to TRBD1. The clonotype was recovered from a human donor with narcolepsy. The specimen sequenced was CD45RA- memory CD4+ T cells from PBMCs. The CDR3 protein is CARRQGAAGELFF. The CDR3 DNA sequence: TGTGCTAGGAGGCAGGGGGCCGCCGGGGAGCTGTTTTTT.